Listed here are 30 T cell receptor beta chains from one sample, sequenced in a study of T cell changes during pregnancy in multiple sclerosis (dated by TCRdb to about 2019). Libraries came from the immunoSEQ multiplex PCR assay. The table comes from immuneACCESS by way of TCRdb, which keeps in-frame sequences with V and J called. Part of the clones is missing from these tables; in studies checked, under half for an unresolved V gene and the rest for unknown reasons. The sample contains under 65,000 clones, roughly 92% of them found a single time. More than 1.3% of the sample is held by the ten biggest clonotypes. The specimen comprised peripheral blood, sampled in the second trimester of pregnancy. Receptors originate from a female donor with multiple sclerosis, enrolled in a pregnancy study.

The chain uses TRBV10-3 and TRBJ1-5; the D is unclear. The V and J ends lost 0 bases and 1 base respectively, with 16 bases between them. CDR1 and CDR2 (germline): ENHRY, SYGVKD. The CDR3 has 18 amino acids. The CDR3 is CAISESSDRDRSNQPQHF. CDR3 sequence (DNA): TGTGCCATCAGTGAGTCGAGCGACCGAGATAGAAGCAATCAGCCCCAGCATTTT.

The chain couples TRBV5-1 to TRBJ2-4; 13 bases match TRBD2. Per germline, CDR1 SGHRS and CDR2 YFSETQ. Trimming cost V 4 bases and J 0 bases; bases outside gene matches: 10. CDR3 length: 19 residues. The CDR3 nucleotides read TGCGCCAGCAGCCCGGGACTAGCGGGATACTCTTTAGCCAAAAACATTCAGTACTTC. This translates into CASSPGLAGYSLAKNIQYF.

The J gene is TRBJ2-3, the V gene TRBV7-9; no reliable D call. The CDR3 consists of 14 residues. Trimming removed 5 bases from V and 0 bases from J, with 9 bases in between. Germline CDR1 SEHNR, CDR2 FQNEAQ (reference sequence). The CDR3 DNA sequence: TGTGCCAGCAGCCCTACTACTAGCACAGATACGCAGTATTTT. This gives the protein CASSPTTSTDTQYF.

This clone occurred once. The chain combines TRBV5-1 with TRBJ2-2, with TRBD2 identical over 7 bases. J lost 1 base, V lost 4 bases, and 7 bases had no gene match. The germline V gene has CDR1 SGHRS and CDR2 YFSETQ. The CDR3 length is 16 residues. Written as DNA, the CDR3 is TGCGCCAGCAGCCCCGGCGCTAGCGGGAACACCGGGGAGCTGTTTTTT. Protein sequence: CASSPGASGNTGELFF.

This sequence joins TRBV2 and TRBJ1-4; TRBD1 aligns across 9 bases. In germline, CDR1 is SNHLY, CDR2 FYNNEI. V was clipped by 8 bases and J by 7 bases; unmatched bases: 8. This CDR3 spans 14 amino acids. In nucleotides, the CDR3 is TGTGCCAGCCACCTCGGGACAGGGCTTGAAAAACTGTTTTTT. It yields the protein CASHLGTGLEKLFF.

As DNA, the CDR3 is TGTGCCAGCAGCTTAGGTTGGGACTTGCCTTCCTACGAGCAGTACTTC. Its translation is CASSLGWDLPSYEQYF. This chain joins TRBV11-2 and TRBJ2-7; weak D call: TRBD2 (6 bases). V shed 1 base and J shed 1 base, with 14 bases lying between them. The CDR3 is 16 amino acids. The germline CDR1 and CDR2 sequences are SGHAT and FQNNGV.

The chain is built from TRBV7-9 and TRBJ2-7; no reliable D call. Germline V gene sequence: CDR1 SEHNR, CDR2 FQNEAQ (reference sequence). The CDR3 is made up of 14 amino acids. V lost 2 bases, J lost 3 bases, and 11 bases lay in between. The CDR3 reads CASSLQAENYEQYF. CDR3 in DNA: TGTGCCAGCAGCTTACAGGCAGAGAACTACGAGCAGTACTTC. Using reference TRBV7-9 and TRBJ2-7 for the parts outside the CDR3, the full variable domain is DTGVSQNPRHKITKRGQNVTFRCDPISEHNRLYWYRQTLGQGPEFLTYFQNEAQLEKSRLLSDRFSAERPKGSFSTLEIQRTEQGDSAMYLCASSLQAENYEQYFGPGTRLTVT.

Concerning this clone: Other DNA sequences from this sample encode an identical CDR3 as well. The chain recombines TRBV10-1 with TRBJ2-3; TRBD2 might be the D (5 bases). Germline lookup yields CDR1 WNHNN and CDR2 SYGVQD (reference sequence). V was cut by 2 bases and J by 0 bases, with 6 bases left in between. The CDR3 runs to 14 residues. The CDR3 DNA is TGCGCCAGCAGTGAGCGGGGAAGCACAGATACGCAGTATTTT. Its protein product is CASSERGSTDTQYF.

The chain links TRBV5-1 to TRBJ2-5; D perhaps matches TRBD2 (6 bases). CDR3 size: 16 residues. V was cut by 0 bases and J by 0 bases, with 12 bases left in between. Germline lookup yields CDR1 SGHRS and CDR2 YFSETQ. The CDR3 sequence: CASSLGVAAYQETQYF. The CDR3 bases are TGCGCCAGCAGCTTGGGGGTAGCGGCATACCAAGAGACCCAGTACTTC.

The CDR3 DNA follows: TGTGCCAGCAGCTTCGGGACAGGGTCGCGGCACTACGAGCAGTACTTC. It yields the protein CASSFGTGSRHYEQYF. The rearrangement joins TRBV5-4 to TRBJ2-7; the match to TRBD1 covers 9 bases. CDR1 is SGHNT and CDR2 is YYREEE in the germline V gene (reference sequence). The junction had 9 bases not matched to a gene; V was cut back by 2 bases and J by 3 bases. The CDR3 spans 16 residues.

The V call is TRBV10-3, the J call TRBJ1-2; TRBD1 matches 12 bases. This CDR3 has 15 amino acids. Germline values: CDR1 ENHRY, CDR2 SYGVKD. The trim removed 2 bases at V and 4 bases at J, leaving 2 bases unmatched. The CDR3 sequence is CAISEGTGGPYGYTF. The CDR3 DNA is TGTGCCATCAGTGAGGGGACAGGGGGCCCCTATGGCTACACCTTC.

This sequence joins TRBV28 and TRBJ1-5, with TRBD1 as a possible D gene (6 bases). CDR1 and CDR2 from the germline V gene are MDHEN and SYDVKM. The CDR3 totals 15 residues. Trimming took 5 bases from V and 4 from J, leaving 15 bases between them. DNA for the CDR3: TGTGCCAGCAGTCCCTACAGGGTCCCTAATCAGCCCCAGCATTTT. Amino acids: CASSPYRVPNQPQHF.

The CDR3 loop is CASHGQGDYGYTF. CDR3 coding DNA: TGTGCCAGTCACGGACAGGGAGACTATGGCTACACCTTC. This chain connects TRBV19 to TRBJ1-2, with 8 bases that match TRBD1. This CDR3 region has 13 residues. Germline CDR1 reads LNHDA; CDR2 reads SQIVND (reference sequence). V shed 8 bases and J 3 bases; nucleotides not matched to a gene: 5.

V usage is TRBV7-2 and J usage is TRBJ2-7; TRBD2 matches 11 bases. V gave up 2 bases and J gave up 4 bases; unmatched junction bases: 16. This CDR3 has 19 residues. Germline V gives CDR1 SGHTA, CDR2 FQGNSA. The CDR3: CASSLPTGRLAGRGYEQYF. The CDR3 DNA follows: TGTGCCAGCAGCTTACCGACAGGCAGACTAGCGGGAAGGGGTTACGAGCAGTACTTC.

The chain combines TRBV10-1 with TRBJ2-7, with D uncertain. From germline, CDR1 is WNHNN and CDR2 SYGVQD (reference sequence). This CDR3 region has 15 residues. V dropped 3 bases and J dropped 4 bases, with 16 bases sitting between them. CDR3 in DNA: TGCGCCAGCAGTGACCACTACGTTAACCCGTACGAGCAGTACTTC. Amino acid sequence: CASSDHYVNPYEQYF.

This rearrangement joins TRBV5-8 to TRBJ1-4; the D gene is possibly TRBD1 (6 bases). The CDR3 extends over 13 amino acids. Trimming removed 7 bases from V and 6 bases from J, with 13 bases in between. The germline V gene has CDR1 SGHTS and CDR2 YDEGEE. DNA for the CDR3: TGTGCCAGCTTCGGGGGGCCTCATGAAAAACTGTTTTTT. This sequence encodes CASFGGPHEKLFF.

The chain couples TRBV7-2 to TRBJ1-1; D possibly corresponds to TRBD1 (6 bases). This CDR3 is 13 amino acids long. With 5 bases removed from V and 3 bases from J, the gap between germline ends came to 10 bases. Germline V gene data show CDR1 as SGHTA and CDR2 as FQGNSA. The CDR3 sequence is CASSPQGDTEAFF. For the CDR3, the DNA is TGTGCCAGCAGCCCACAGGGAGACACTGAAGCTTTCTTT.

The rearrangement uses TRBV27 and TRBJ2-7; 9 nucleotides match TRBD1. The CDR3 totals 17 residues. Per the germline V gene, CDR1 is MNHEY and CDR2 is SMNVEV (reference sequence). Trimming at V came to 5 bases and at J to 0 bases, leaving 11 bases not matched to a gene. CDR3 residues: CASSRQQGTGTSYEQYF. In nucleotides, the CDR3 is TGTGCCAGCAGTCGACAACAGGGGACAGGGACCTCCTACGAGCAGTACTTC.

This chain links TRBV5-1 with TRBJ2-3; 7 positions agree with TRBD1. Germline trimming cut 0 bases from V and 2 bases from J; bases unmatched to any gene: 3. Germline lookup yields CDR1 SGHRS and CDR2 YFSETQ. CDR3 length equals 15 residues. In DNA, the CDR3 is TGCGCCAGCAGCTTGGAGGGACAGACCACAGATACGCAGTATTTT. Translating it yields CASSLEGQTTDTQYF. Drawing the rest from reference TRBV5-1 and TRBJ2-3, the complete variable domain is KAGVTQTPRYLIKTRGQQVTLSCSPISGHRSVSWYQQTPGQGLQFLFEYFSETQRNKGNFPGRFSGRQFSNSRSEMNVSTLELGDSALYLCASSLEGQTTDTQYFGPGTRLTVL.

The V and J genes are TRBV5-4 and TRBJ2-2; unclear D gene. The CDR3 covers 16 residues. CDR1 is SGHNT, CDR2 YYREEE, per germline (reference sequence). Deletions cut 5 bases from V and 2 bases from J, with 16 bases between. CDR3 DNA sequence: TGTGCCAGCAGTCCCGCCCCCACTGGTAACACCGGGGAGCTGTTTTTT. Its translation is CASSPAPTGNTGELFF. The variable domain in full, completed from reference TRBV5-4 and TRBJ2-2, reads ETGVTQSPTHLIKTRGQQVTLRCSSQSGHNTVSWYQQALGQGPQFIFQYYREEENGRGNFPPRFSGLQFPNYSSELNVNALELDDSALYLCASSPAPTGNTGELFFGEGSRLTVL.

The chain has TRBV7-3 and TRBJ2-7, with TRBD2 as a possible D gene (6 bases). The germline V gene encodes CDR1 SGHTA and CDR2 FQGTGA. The V end lost 2 bases, the J end lost 2 bases, and 10 bases lay between the germline ends. The CDR3 loop spans 14 amino acids. The CDR3 loop reads CASSLAGGAYEQYF. CDR3 bases: TGTGCCAGCAGCTTAGCGGGCGGGGCCTACGAGCAGTACTTC.

V usage is TRBV5-4 and J usage is TRBJ2-5; D is ambiguous. CDR1 is SGHNT and CDR2 is YYREEE in the germline V gene (reference sequence). CDR3 size: 14 residues. V was shortened by 4 bases and J by 1 base, with 11 bases between the two germline ends. CDR3 DNA: TGTGCCAGCAGCCTTAGACTCGCCCAAGAGACCCAGTACTTC. Amino acid sequence: CASSLRLAQETQYF.

This rearrangement joins TRBV11-3 to TRBJ2-3; D possibly corresponds to TRBD2 (5 bases). This CDR3 region has 14 residues. Germline V gives CDR1 SGHNT, CDR2 YENEEA. V shed 5 bases and J shed 8 bases, with 17 bases lying between them. CDR3 sequence (DNA): TGTGCCAGCAGCCGAGGAGGTCCCAGTGGTACGCAGTATTTT. Protein product: CASSRGGPSGTQYF. The variable domain in full, completed from reference TRBV11-3 and TRBJ2-3, reads EAGVVQSPRYKIIEKKQPVAFWCNPISGHNTLYWYLQNLGQGPELLIRYENEEAVDDSQLPKDRFSAERLKGVDSTLKIQPAELGDSAVYLCASSRGGPSGTQYFGPGTRLTVL.

The genes are TRBV4-1 and TRBJ2-1; 9 bases align to TRBD2. This CDR3 has 16 residues. Unmatched junction bases numbered 6, after V lost 0 bases and J lost 6 bases. Germline CDR1 reads MGHRA; CDR2 reads YSYEKL. The CDR3 loop reads CASSQEVAGAANEQFF. CDR3 sequence (DNA): TGCGCCAGCAGCCAAGAGGTAGCGGGAGCCGCCAATGAGCAGTTCTTC.

J is TRBJ2-7 and V is TRBV5-6, with D possibly being TRBD2 (6 bases). In germline, CDR1 is SGHDT, CDR2 YYEEEE. V lost 5 bases, J lost 7 bases, and 25 bases lay in between. The CDR3 runs 16 residues. DNA for the CDR3: TGTGCCAGCAGGTGGGGGAGGTGGCGGGCACCTGGAGAGCAGTACTTC. It is translated as CASRWGRWRAPGEQYF.

V gene TRBV7-9 combines with J gene TRBJ1-5, with D possibly matching TRBD1 (5 bases). Trimming stripped 1 base from V and 5 bases from J, with 15 bases between. The CDR3 sequence is 16 residues long. The V gene's germline CDR1 is SEHNR and CDR2 FQNEAQ (reference sequence). Written as DNA, the CDR3 is TGTGCCAGCAGCTTAGGAGTAGGAGGGGATGATCAGCCCCAGCATTTT. The encoded protein is CASSLGVGGDDQPQHF.

This chain uses TRBV19 with TRBJ1-1; no reliable D call. CDR1 LNHDA and CDR2 SQIVND come from the germline V gene (reference sequence). V dropped 8 bases and J dropped 1 base, with 17 bases sitting between them. The CDR3 loop spans 15 amino acids. The CDR3 loop is CASQRPRHRNTEAFF. CDR3 nucleotides: TGTGCCAGTCAGAGACCGAGACATCGGAACACTGAAGCTTTCTTT.

The V call is TRBV6-6, the J call TRBJ1-5; D unresolved. With 2 bases removed from V and 0 bases from J, the gap between germline ends came to 8 bases. The CDR3 contains 15 residues. CDR1 MNHNY and CDR2 SVGAGI come from the germline V gene (reference sequence). CDR3 DNA: TGTGCCAGCAGTTACGGGCGTAATAGCAATCAGCCCCAGCATTTT. Translating it yields CASSYGRNSNQPQHF.

The rearrangement uses TRBV7-9 and TRBJ2-2; D gene uncertain. CDR1 is SEHNR, CDR2 FQNEAQ, per germline (reference sequence). Trimming cost V 2 bases and J 0 bases, with 10 bases left between them. The CDR3 contains 16 residues. CDR3 nucleotide sequence: TGTGCCAGCAGCTTATTGCCGCTAACGAACACCGGGGAGCTGTTTTTT. Translation: CASSLLPLTNTGELFF.

The chain uses TRBV25-1 and TRBJ1-2, with D perhaps TRBD1 (6 bases). This CDR3 is built from 13 residues. Trimming took off 2 bases at V and 4 bases at J, with 8 bases between the two ends. CDR1 is MGHDK, CDR2 SYGVNS, per germline. The CDR3 here is CASSEGGGYGYTF. Here the CDR3 DNA reads TGTGCCAGCAGTGAAGGGGGCGGCTATGGCTACACCTTC.